Listed here are 10 T cell receptor beta chains from one sample, sequenced in a study of T cells in Graves' hyperthyroidism and ophthalmopathy. It was RNA transcripts that yielded the amplified TCR beta CDR3 regions. The HTBI primer set was used in a first-round RT-PCR of the TCR CDR3. TCRdb redid the calling of the multiplex PCR reads with MiXCR, one entry per CDR3 protein. The table includes about 400,000 distinct CDR3 sequences, approximately 16% detected once. Material for sequencing was blood. The receptors derive from a woman aged 60 to 75 with Graves' ophthalmopathy.

This rearrangement joins TRBV12-3 or TRBV12-4 to TRBJ2-3; TRBD2 matches at 9 bases. This CDR3 is built from 17 residues. Trimming removed 3 bases from V and 3 bases from J; junction bases left unmatched: 10. As DNA, the CDR3 is TGTGCCAGCAGTTTTCGATTAGCGGGAGTGGGGACAGATACGCAGTATTTT. It codes for CASSFRLAGVGTDTQYF.

This clonotype showed up just a few times. The gene calls are TRBV5-1 and TRBJ2-5, with D perhaps assigned TRBD1 or TRBD2 (6 bases each). Trimming took off 4 bases at V and 6 bases at J, with 19 bases between the two ends. Germline V gene sequence: CDR1 SGHRS, CDR2 YFSETQ. The CDR3 totals 15 residues. The CDR3 reads CASSLLLEGVKTQYF. The CDR3 bases are TGCGCCAGCAGCCTGCTGTTGGAGGGGGTAAAGACCCAGTACTTC.

The chain employs TRBV5-1 and TRBJ2-1, with TRBD2 identical over 9 bases. V trimming: 0 bases; J trimming: 6 bases; junction bases outside the gene matches: 7. CDR1 is SGHRS, CDR2 YFSETQ, per germline. The CDR3 contains 16 residues. In DNA, the CDR3 is TGCGCCAGCAGCTTGGGGACTAGCGCCCCGCTCAATGAGCAGTTCTTC. This translates into CASSLGTSAPLNEQFF.

V usage is TRBV6-4 and J usage is TRBJ2-3; D remains ambiguous. V shed 0 bases and J shed 5 bases, with 12 bases lying between them. Germline lookup yields CDR1 MRHNA and CDR2 SNTAGT. The CDR3 extends over 15 amino acids. The CDR3 reads CASSDSRHSLDTQYF. The CDR3 bases are TGTGCCAGCAGTGACTCGAGACACTCCCTAGATACGCAGTATTTT.

This clonotype was recorded at least ten times. This chain connects TRBV5-4 to TRBJ2-7; D is undetermined. The CDR3 contains 13 residues. Germline V gene sequence: CDR1 SGHNT, CDR2 YYREEE (reference sequence). V was pared by 3 bases and J by 6 bases, with 13 bases between. As DNA, the CDR3 is TGTGCCAGCAGCTCGGCCCAGCAGGTCGAGCAGTACTTC. Translated, it gives CASSSAQQVEQYF. The entire variable domain, with the rest obtained from reference TRBV5-4 and TRBJ2-7, is as follows: ETGVTQSPTHLIKTRGQQVTLRCSSQSGHNTVSWYQQALGQGPQFIFQYYREEENGRGNFPPRFSGLQFPNYSSELNVNALELDDSALYLCASSSAQQVEQYFGPGTRLTVT.

The table lists this clonotype with a few counts. The chain recombines TRBV7-9 with TRBJ2-7; D not certain. Trimming removed 5 bases from V and 7 bases from J, with 12 bases in between. There are 12 residues in the CDR3. The germline V gene encodes CDR1 SEHNR and CDR2 FQNEAQ (reference sequence). CDR3 in amino acids: CASSLDMREQYF. The CDR3, as DNA: TGTGCCAGCAGCCTCGACATGCGTGAGCAGTACTTC. The whole variable domain, remainder taken from reference TRBV7-9 and TRBJ2-7, is DTGVSQNPRHKITKRGQNVTFRCDPISEHNRLYWYRQTLGQGPEFLTYFQNEAQLEKSRLLSDRFSAERPKGSFSTLEIQRTEQGDSAMYLCASSLDMREQYFGPGTRLTVT.

This clonotype was recorded many times. The V gene is TRBV3-1, the J gene TRBJ2-3; D is undetermined. V was trimmed by 4 bases and J by 6 bases, leaving 14 bases between them. This CDR3 has 14 amino acids. Germline lookup yields CDR1 LGHDT and CDR2 YNNKEL (reference sequence). The CDR3 spells CASSPLQDQDTQYF. In DNA, the CDR3 is TGTGCCAGCAGCCCCTTGCAAGACCAGGATACGCAGTATTTT.

There are many counts of this clonotype. The chain has TRBV6-1 and TRBJ1-5, with D possibly being TRBD1 (5 bases). This CDR3 is built from 16 residues. The ends were cut back, 2 bases at V and 6 bases at J, with 17 bases in the middle. CDR1 is MNHNS, CDR2 SASEGT, per germline. CDR3 residues: CASSELPQGAGQPQHF. CDR3 nucleotides: TGTGCCAGCAGTGAACTCCCGCAGGGCGCCGGTCAGCCCCAGCATTTT.

The chain is built from TRBV12-5 and TRBJ2-2; D unresolved. V was shortened by 1 base and J by 4 bases, with 13 bases between the two germline ends. Germline V CDR1 and CDR2: LGHNT, FRNRAP. The CDR3 is 16 amino acids. This CDR3 is CASGLDVGRITGELFF. The CDR3 bases are TGTGCTAGTGGTTTGGATGTAGGCAGGATCACCGGGGAGCTGTTTTTT. The full variable domain, rest sourced from reference TRBV12-5 and TRBJ2-2, is DARVTQTPRHKVTEMGQEVTMRCQPILGHNTVFWYRQTMMQGLELLAYFRNRAPLDDSGMPKDRFSAEMPDATLATLKIQPSEPRDSAVYFCASGLDVGRITGELFFGEGSRLTVL.

This clonotype was detected ten times or more. CDR3 DNA sequence: TGTGCCAGCAGTATGGGGGGGGAGGAGACCCAGTACTTC. Translated, it gives CASSMGGEETQYF. The chain links TRBV6-1 to TRBJ2-5; 7 nucleotides line up with TRBD2. The junction had 5 bases not matched to a gene; V was cut back by 5 bases and J by 5 bases. CDR3 size: 13 residues. Germline-derived CDR1 and CDR2 are MNHNS and SASEGT.